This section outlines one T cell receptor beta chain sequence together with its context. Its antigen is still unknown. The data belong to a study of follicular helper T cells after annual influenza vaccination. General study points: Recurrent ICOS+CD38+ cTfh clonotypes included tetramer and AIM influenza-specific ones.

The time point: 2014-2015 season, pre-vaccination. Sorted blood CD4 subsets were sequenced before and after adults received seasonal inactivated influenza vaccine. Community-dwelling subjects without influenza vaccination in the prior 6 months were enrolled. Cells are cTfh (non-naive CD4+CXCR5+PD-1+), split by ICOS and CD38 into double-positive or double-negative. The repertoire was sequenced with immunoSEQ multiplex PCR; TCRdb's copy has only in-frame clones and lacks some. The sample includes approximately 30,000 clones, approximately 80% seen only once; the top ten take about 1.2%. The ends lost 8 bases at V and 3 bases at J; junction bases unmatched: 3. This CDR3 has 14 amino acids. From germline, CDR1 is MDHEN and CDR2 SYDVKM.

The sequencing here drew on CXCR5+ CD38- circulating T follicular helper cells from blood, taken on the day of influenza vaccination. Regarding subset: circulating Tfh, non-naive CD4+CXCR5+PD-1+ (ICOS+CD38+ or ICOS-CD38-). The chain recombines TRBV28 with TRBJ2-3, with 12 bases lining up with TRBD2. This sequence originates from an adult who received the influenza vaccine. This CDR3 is CASSTSGRTDTQYF. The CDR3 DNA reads TGTGCCAGCTCGACTAGCGGGAGAACAGATACGCAGTATTTT.